Here is one T cell receptor (beta chain) with its context. Its antigen is still unknown. Data came from immunoSEQ multiplex PCR; TCRdb stores just in-frame clones and leaves some out. The sample includes more than 35,000 clones, 92% seen only once; the top ten take about 4.5%. No change in lesions over the prior 6 months defined stable disease. The sample comes from a study of resident and recirculating memory T cells in vitiligo. Study results and limitations: No single dominant TCR clone appeared; lesion clonality varied.

The CDR3 totals 13 residues. Trimming cost V 5 bases and J 5 bases; bases outside gene matches: 2. Germline CDR1 is SGHNT and CDR2 is YYREEE (reference sequence). The rearrangement uses TRBV5-4 and TRBJ2-1, with 9 bases lining up with TRBD1. This receptor was taken from a male donor with vitiligo. Sample: blood. The CDR3 DNA is TGTGCCAGCAGGGGGACAGGGAACAATGAGCAGTTCTTC. Encoded protein: CASRGTGNNEQFF.